This section outlines one TCR beta chain sequence together with its context. The target antigen is unknown. Germline CDR1 is MRHNA and CDR2 is SNTAGT. The CDR3 loop spans 14 amino acids. The junction had 4 bases not matched to a gene; V was cut back by 2 bases and J by 6 bases. The sample belongs to a study of CD8 T cells in ankylosing spondylitis. Whole-study findings and limits: Roughly eight highly homologous variants made up a TCR beta motif that seemed to typify ankylosing spondylitis blood.

From the 5' RACE reads, TCRdb called clonotypes with MiXCR, one entry per CDR3 protein. The sample holds about 480,000 distinct CDR3 sequences, 15% to 20% seen once. The rearrangement uses TRBV6-4 and TRBJ1-5, with 7 nucleotides matching TRBD1. The origin of this receptor is a male donor with ankylosing spondylitis. Sequencing input: blood, either unsorted or a sorted T cell fraction (not recorded which). In nucleotides, the CDR3 is TGTGCCAGCAGTGACCAAGGGGGCGGTCAGCCCCAGCATTTT. This sequence encodes CASSDQGGGQPQHF.